This T cell receptor (beta chain) was identified during a study of memory CD4+ T cells and cytomegalovirus serostatus (dated by TCRdb to between 2019 and 2020). About the investigation overall: The cohort included approximately 35 healthy adults from Belgium, of whom 9 were CMV seropositive and 24 were CMV seronegative. To replicate a published TCR-based CMV serostatus classifier, the researchers sequenced the CD4+ memory TCRbeta repertoires of a Belgian cohort whose cytomegalovirus serostatus was known.

Of note for this clone: The target of this receptor is not known. No much larger clone is present one base from it, and per-base qualities are unavailable.

Study-wide conclusions, independent of this receptor: Of 164 previously reported CMV-associated TCRbeta sequences, approximately 70 appeared in the CD4+ memory repertoires, each in one to five individuals. Unlike the original study, which covered naive and memory CD4+ and CD8+ populations, the Belgian study sequenced only CD4+CD45RO+ memory cells. On the Belgian cohort, the classifier based on the original framework reached a median bootstrapped AUC of approximately 0.94, with a 95% CI of 0.76-1.00. For predicting CMV serostatus, the median bootstrapped AUC was approximately 0.95 using the original framework and roughly 0.92 using a US-trained random forest. Results were interpreted as suggesting that the CMV-associated TCR signature is largely present in the CD4+ memory repertoire.

Genomic DNA was extracted from sorted cells with the Quick-DNA Microprep Kit. Amplification of TCRbeta DNA was done with the immunoSEQ hsTCRbeta kit, following the protocol from the manufacturer. TCRbeta libraries were sequenced on an Illumina MiSeq instrument. From the authors' description of their analysis: Removing out-of-frame sequences left 2,204,828 distinct TCRbeta sequences, an average of roughly 67,000 per individual. Each individual was scored according to the count of 150 or so previously reported CMV-associated TCRbeta sequences and the total productive distinct TCRbeta count. A beta-binomial model was reimplemented in Python, and scikit-learn random forests with default parameters were trained on data from the US cohort. Classifier performance on the Belgian cohort was summarized as median AUC with percentile confidence intervals over 10,000 bootstrap iterations. TCRdb stores this immuneACCESS table with in-frame sequences only. Part of the clones is absent; in the studies checked, under half of the shortfall reflects unresolved V genes, and no reason is known for the rest. V and J calls plus clone size are reproduced from that table; the DNA served to infer D and trimming. This sample is represented by over 60,000 clones; 82% of them were singletons. The ten largest account for roughly 0.88% of the sample.

The germline V gene sets CDR1 to SGHTA and CDR2 to FQGTGA. V drops 3 bases and J drops 3 bases, leaving 13 bases in between. The CDR3 runs 15 residues from the cysteine to the phenylalanine. The CDR3 DNA has 45 bases and is translated from base 1. Single viable CD3+CD4+CD8-CD45RO+ cells were sorted as memory CD4+ T cells on a FACSAria II. CMV serostatus was determined with a Roche Elecsys assay detecting serum IgG against CMV pp150, pp28, p38 and p52. After thawing, total CD4+ T cells were enriched by positive selection with CD4 magnetic microbeads. The samples came from a different study that was designed specifically to examine the CD4+ T cell memory repertoire. Peripheral blood mononuclear cells were isolated and cryopreserved according to standard operating procedures, and serum was kept at -80 degrees C. CD3-PerCP (BW264/56), CD4-APC (RPA-T4), CD45RO-PE (UCHT1) and CD8-Pacific Orange (3B5) antibodies were used for staining, and non-viable cells were excluded with Sytox blue.

This clonotype was sampled from an adult in good health and CMV-seronegative. The chain employs TRBV7-3 and TRBJ2-3, with TRBD2 as a weak D call on 7 bases. The specimen was memory CD4+ T cells from blood. The nucleotide sequence is TGTGCCAGCAGCTTCGGGGGGCGCGTGACAGATACGCAGTATTTT. It translates as CASSFGGRVTDTQYF.